This is a list of T cell receptor beta chains from one sample in a study of siplizumab effects on memory and regulatory T cells. TCRdb's copy holds only in-frame clones and misses some; the assay was immunoSEQ multiplex PCR. The table shows several thousand clones, with nearly 70% occurring only once. Sequencing was carried out using effector memory CD8+ T cells sorted from blood. These receptors were taken from a human donor in good health. The CDR3 runs from the conserved cysteine through the conserved F or W. The D gene is left open where the match is weak. Size is stated for part of the rows, as once, few or many counts, or as a class when the clone is expanded.

J gene	V gene	clone size	D gene	CDR3 DNA	CDR3 protein
TRBJ2-7	TRBV18	NA	TRBD1	TGTGCCAGCTCACCGCGAACAGGGGAAGAAGGCGAGCAGTACTTC	CASSPRTGEEGEQYF
TRBJ2-7	TRBV6-5	NA	NA	TGTGCCAGCAGTGTAGGGCAGTCGTCCTACGAGCAGTACTTC	CASSVGQSSYEQYF
TRBJ2-7	TRBV5-8	NA	NA	TGTGCCAGCAGCTTGAGGGGCGGGGTTGGGGCCTACGAGCAGTACTTC	CASSLRGGVGAYEQYF
TRBJ2-3	TRBV7-3	once	TRBD2	TGTGCCAGCAGCTTAGATCCTAGCGGGATTTTAGATACGCAGTATTTT	CASSLDPSGILDTQYF
TRBJ1-1	TRBV18	NA	NA	TGTGCCAGCTCACTGGCTGGCCCCGGGGACACTGAAGCTTTCTTT	CASSLAGPGDTEAFF
TRBJ2-2	TRBV28	NA	NA	TGTGCCAGCAGTCTTGATATGCGGGGGCACACCGGGGAGCTGTTTTTT	CASSLDMRGHTGELFF
TRBJ2-1	TRBV4-1	once	NA	TGCGCCAGCCCCGTGGGGGCAAGCTCCTACAATGAGCAGTTCTTC	CASPVGASSYNEQFF
TRBJ2-3	TRBV6-5	NA	NA	TGTGCCAGCAGGGACGATGGGGATACGCAGTATTTT	CASRDDGDTQYF
TRBJ2-7	TRBV2	NA	TRBD2	TGTGCCAGCAGCCTGTCGCTAGCGGGAGTCTACGAGCAGTACTTC	CASSLSLAGVYEQYF
TRBJ1-1	TRBV29-1	once	NA	TGCAGCGTTGAAAATCCCCTGAGCACTGAAGCTTTCTTT	CSVENPLSTEAFF
TRBJ1-2	TRBV14	NA	NA	TGTGCCAGCAGCAAGGACGTGTATGGAAAGACCTATGGCTACACCTTC	CASSKDVYGKTYGYTF
TRBJ1-4	TRBV4-2	NA	NA	TGTGCCAGCAGCCTTAGGACGGACCGACTTGCAACTAATGAAAAACTGTTTTTT	CASSLRTDRLATNEKLFF
TRBJ2-1	TRBV5-6	NA	NA	TGTGCCAGCAGCTTCGAAGTCCAGGGACGGCATGAGCAGTTCTTC	CASSFEVQGRHEQFF
TRBJ2-3	TRBV2	few	NA	TGTGCCAGCACCGATGGCGGGATCCTTCCAGATACGCAGTATTTT	CASTDGGILPDTQYF
TRBJ1-5	TRBV21-1	NA	NA	TGTGCCAGCAGCAAAGGGTCCAGGTCCAGGGGGCGTAGCAATCAGCCCCAGCATTTT	CASSKGSRSRGRSNQPQHF
TRBJ2-1	TRBV19	NA	NA	TGTGCCAGTAGTAAAGGGGCAGGCGATTACAATGAGCAGTTCTTC	CASSKGAGDYNEQFF
TRBJ1-2	TRBV6-1	NA	TRBD1	TGTGCCAGCAGTGAGATGACAGGGAGTCCCTATGGCTACACCTTC	CASSEMTGSPYGYTF
TRBJ2-7	TRBV27	few	TRBD2	TGTGCCAGCAGTGAAGGACTAGCGGGAGGGTACGAGCAGTACTTC	CASSEGLAGGYEQYF
TRBJ1-2	TRBV9	NA	TRBD1	TGTGCCAGCAGCCCAGTGACCGGGACAGGGTACTATGGCTACACCTTC	CASSPVTGTGYYGYTF
TRBJ1-5	TRBV7-2	NA	NA	TGTGCCAGCAGCTCGGAGGTCAATCAGCCCCAGCATTTT	CASSSEVNQPQHF
TRBJ1-5	TRBV19	NA	NA	TGTGCCAGTAGTATGCTAACAGGCCCCCATCAGCCCCAGCATTTT	CASSMLTGPHQPQHF
TRBJ1-5	TRBV6-4	few	NA	TGTGCCAGCAGTGCAGGGAGCAATCAGCCCCAGCATTTT	CASSAGSNQPQHF
TRBJ2-7	TRBV6-5	medium-sized	NA	TGTGCCAGCAGTTACCTTGACGGTGTCGAGCAGTACTTC	CASSYLDGVEQYF
TRBJ1-6	TRBV2	NA	NA	TGTGCCAGCAGTGAAGAACGGTTTGGCTCCTATAATTCACCCCTCCACTTT	CASSEERFGSYNSPLHF
TRBJ1-6	TRBV4-1	NA	NA	TGCGCCAGCAGCCAAGGGGTCGGGATTAATTCACCCCTCCACTTT	CASSQGVGINSPLHF
TRBJ2-5	TRBV6-1	NA	NA	TGTGCCAGCAGTGAGGATTTTAGGGGGAGAGATCGCGGGGAGACCCAGTACTTC	CASSEDFRGRDRGETQYF
TRBJ2-6	TRBV6-1	NA	NA	TGTGCCAGCAGTGTGAGCAGCTCTGGGGCCAACGTCCTGACTTTC	CASSVSSSGANVLTF
TRBJ2-1	TRBV25-1	NA	NA	TGTGCCAGCAGTGACTTTCACGGGAGTAACAATGAGCAGTTCTTC	CASSDFHGSNNEQFF
TRBJ2-5	TRBV7-6	NA	NA	TGTGCCAGCAGCTTAGAAACAGAACAAGAGACCCAGTACTTC	CASSLETEQETQYF
TRBJ1-5	TRBV6-1	NA	NA	TGTGCCAGCAGTGAAGCCGTTGAGGGACCACAGCCCCAGCATTTT	CASSEAVEGPQPQHF
TRBJ2-1	TRBV7-9	once	NA	TGTGCCAGCAGACAGTGGGTGACAGGACCTTCCTCCTACAATGAGCAGTTCTTC	CASRQWVTGPSSYNEQFF
TRBJ2-7	TRBV6-1	NA	TRBD1	TGTGCCAGCAGTGAAGCGGACAGGGCCTACGAGCAGTACTTC	CASSEADRAYEQYF
TRBJ2-2	TRBV6-1	few	NA	TGTGCCAGCAGTGAAGGGGAAACCGGGGAGCTGTTTTTT	CASSEGETGELFF
TRBJ1-2	TRBV21-1	NA	NA	TGTGCCAGCAGCAAAGGACGCTACAGAAAGACCTATGGCTACACCTTC	CASSKGRYRKTYGYTF
TRBJ2-1	TRBV12-5	NA	NA	TGTGCTAGTGGTTTGTGGGGAGTGGCCTACAATGAGCAGTTCTTC	CASGLWGVAYNEQFF
TRBJ1-4	TRBV2	NA	TRBD1	TGTGCCAGCAGTGAAGGGGGGACAGGGGGCTGGAATGAAAAACTGTTTTTT	CASSEGGTGGWNEKLFF
TRBJ2-3	TRBV19	NA	NA	TGTGCCAGTAGTATGCGACAAAGAAGCACAGATACGCAGTATTTT	CASSMRQRSTDTQYF
TRBJ1-2	TRBV7-9	NA	TRBD1	TGTGCCAGCAGCACTTGGGACAGCTATGGCTACACCTTC	CASSTWDSYGYTF
TRBJ2-5	TRBV5-6	NA	TRBD2	TGTGCCAGCAGCTACCGACTAGCGGGAGAAGTTGACTTC	CASSYRLAGEVDF
TRBJ1-4	TRBV5-1	NA	TRBD1	TGCGCCAGCAGCGACGCAATCGGGGACAGAGATGAAAAACTGTTTTTT	CASSDAIGDRDEKLFF
TRBJ1-1	TRBV30	NA	NA	TGTGCCTGGATCCGCACGTCAGGGAGCGCTTTCTTT	CAWIRTSGSAFF
TRBJ1-5	TRBV12-5	few	NA	TGTGCTAGTGGTCCTGGTCATCAGCCCCAGCATTTT	CASGPGHQPQHF
TRBJ2-1	TRBV7-2	NA	NA	TGTGCCAGCAGCTTAACCTCCGGGACCCACAATGAGCAGTTCTTC	CASSLTSGTHNEQFF
TRBJ2-3	TRBV7-9	NA	NA	TGTGCCAGCAGTGGGGGTGGCCCAGATACGCAGTATTTT	CASSGGGPDTQYF
TRBJ2-3	TRBV20-1	NA	NA	TGCAGTGCTGTTTCGACAGATACGCAGTATTTT	CSAVSTDTQYF
TRBJ1-4	TRBV19	NA	TRBD1	TGTGCCAGTAGTGCATGGCCGGGACAGGGAGTTGAGGGCGCTAATGAAAAACTGTTTTTT	CASSAWPGQGVEGANEKLFF
TRBJ2-3	TRBV9	once	TRBD2	TGTGCCAGCAGCGTACTAGCGGGGGGCACAGATACGCAGTATTTT	CASSVLAGGTDTQYF
TRBJ2-1	TRBV27	NA	TRBD1	TGTGCCAGCAGGGACAGGGGAAATGAGCAGTTCTTC	CASRDRGNEQFF
TRBJ2-6	TRBV5-6	NA	TRBD1	TGTGCCAGCAGGGGACAGCCGCCTTGGTCTGGGGCCAACGTCCTGACTTTC	CASRGQPPWSGANVLTF
TRBJ1-2	TRBV6-4	NA	TRBD1	TGTGCCAGCAGTGTACTGGGGACAGCGCTCTCGTACACCTTC	CASSVLGTALSYTF
TRBJ2-5	TRBV11-2	few	NA	TGTGCCAGCAGCTTGGGTAGGGGAGGACAGACCCAGTACTTC	CASSLGRGGQTQYF
TRBJ1-1	TRBV19	NA	NA	TGTGCCAGTAGTAATCCCTATGACGGGAACACTGAAGCTTTCTTT	CASSNPYDGNTEAFF
TRBJ1-4	TRBV7-2	medium-sized	NA	TGTGCCAGCAGCTACCCGTTAGGGCGTAATGAAAAACTGTTTTTT	CASSYPLGRNEKLFF